This is a list of T cell receptor beta chains from one sample in a study of regulatory and conventional T cells in RAG deficiency. The repertoire was sequenced with immunoSEQ multiplex PCR; TCRdb's copy has only in-frame clones and lacks some. The sample lists around 29,000 clones; around nine tenths were seen once. The sample was also linked to a second study, of regulatory T cells.

Sequences were obtained from Tregs sorted from blood. All receptors derive from a human donor in good health. Each CDR3 is given with its conserved first and last residue. The D gene is left open where the match is weak. Size is omitted from some rows. Given values are once, few, many or a class for expanded clones.

>TRBJ2-1|TRBD1|TRBV19|.
TGTGCCAGTAGTTCAAGGACAGGGTCAGCAAGGAACAATGAGCAGTTCTTC
CASSSRTGSARNNEQFF
>TRBJ2-3|TRBD2|TRBV10-1|.
TGCGCCAGCAGTCCCATTGGGGGGGGGAGGAATACGCAGTATTTT
CASSPIGGGRNTQYF
>TRBJ2-1|TRBD2|TRBV28|.
TGTGCCAGCAGTCCGTGGGGACTAGCGGGGGCCTACAATGAGCAGTTCTTC
CASSPWGLAGAYNEQFF
>TRBJ2-5|TRBD1|TRBV6-4|.
TGTGCCAGCAGTGCCCCGGGACAGCAAGAGACCCAGTACTTC
CASSAPGQQETQYF
>TRBJ1-2|TRBD1|TRBV11-2|.
TGTGCCAGCAGCCTGCGGGACAGGGGAATATATGGCTACACCTTC
CASSLRDRGIYGYTF
>TRBJ2-1|.|TRBV5-1|.
TGCGCCAGCAGCTTGGCCATGGCGGTCCAATACAATGAGCAGTTCTTC
CASSLAMAVQYNEQFF
>TRBJ1-5|.|TRBV6-5|.
TGTGCCAGCAGGCAAGCCCTGAATCAGCCCCAGCATTTT
CASRQALNQPQHF
>TRBJ1-6|.|TRBV30|once
TGTGCCTGGAGCGCCAGTAGCGGACTCGCCCTCCACTTT
CAWSASSGLALHF
>TRBJ1-5|TRBD1|TRBV28|.
TGTGCCAGCACCCCCGGACAGGTCCTCAATCAGCCCCAGCATTTT
CASTPGQVLNQPQHF
>TRBJ1-1|.|TRBV5-1|.
TGCGCCAGCAGCTGGGGGACATTCATGAACACTGAAGCTTTCTTT
CASSWGTFMNTEAFF
>TRBJ2-5|TRBD1|TRBV9|.
TGTGCCAGCAGCGTGGCCCCGACAGGGCAAGAGACCCAGTACTTC
CASSVAPTGQETQYF
>TRBJ2-5|.|TRBV5-1|.
TGCGCCAGCAGCTTGGCCAGGGGAGAGACCCAGTACTTC
CASSLARGETQYF
>TRBJ2-4|TRBD2|TRBV5-1|.
TGCGCCAGCAGCTTGGGGGGGCGGGGGGCTTCAAACATTCAGTACTTC
CASSLGGRGASNIQYF
>TRBJ1-6|.|TRBV6-1|.
TGTGCCAGCAGTGAAGCCCCACAGGGATCCCTCCACTTT
CASSEAPQGSLHF
>TRBJ2-7|TRBD2|TRBV4-2|.
TGTGCCAGCAGCACCCGGACTAGCGCGGGCTACGAGCAGTACTTC
CASSTRTSAGYEQYF
>TRBJ1-2|TRBD1|TRBV6-1|few
TGTGCCAGCAGTATGACAGGGAGCTATGGCTACACCTTC
CASSMTGSYGYTF
>TRBJ2-3|TRBD2|TRBV29-1|.
TGCAGCGTTGAAGTACTAGCGGGGGGGCTGGCAGATACGCAGTATTTT
CSVEVLAGGLADTQYF
>TRBJ2-7|.|TRBV5-4|.
TGTGCCAGCAGCGCCGCTGCGGGGAGGGGGGGGCTAGGCGAGCAGTACTTC
CASSAAAGRGGLGEQYF
>TRBJ2-5|.|TRBV7-6|.
TGTGCCAGCAGCACTACCGGGAAGACCCAGTACTTC
CASSTTGKTQYF
>TRBJ2-7|TRBD2|TRBV2|.
TGTGCCAGCAGTGAAACTAGCGGGGTCTACGAGCAGTACTTC
CASSETSGVYEQYF
>TRBJ1-6|.|TRBV6-6|.
TGTGCCAGCAGCCCAGCTGACCTCGGCCTCCACTTT
CASSPADLGLHF
>TRBJ1-2|.|TRBV6-5|.
TGTGCGGAGGGATACGGGAATCCCTACACCTTC
CAEGYGNPYTF
>TRBJ2-3|.|TRBV5-1|.
TGCGCCAGCAGCCTACCCCGGGACGAAAGCACAGATACGCAGTATTTT
CASSLPRDESTDTQYF
>TRBJ1-2|TRBD1|TRBV28|.
TGTGCCAGCAGTAGGACAGGGGGCTTGATCTATGGCTACACCTTC
CASSRTGGLIYGYTF
>TRBJ2-3|.|TRBV10-3|once
TGTGCCATCAGTGGAGCTGGCCCAGATACGCAGTATTTT
CAISGAGPDTQYF
>TRBJ2-1|.|TRBV10-3|.
TGTGCCATCAGTGGGTCAGAGAGGACCAAAAACAATGAGCAGTTCTTC
CAISGSERTKNNEQFF
>TRBJ2-2|TRBD1|TRBV14|.
TGTGCCAGCAGCCCATCGAGGGGGCTTTGGACCGGGGAGCTGTTTTTT
CASSPSRGLWTGELFF
>TRBJ1-6|.|TRBV7-9|.
TGTGCCAGCAGCTTAGTCGGTGGCTATCCCCTCCACTTT
CASSLVGGYPLHF
>TRBJ2-7|TRBD1|TRBV6-6|.
TGTGCCAGCAGGAGGGACAGGGGGATCTACGAGCAGTACTTC
CASRRDRGIYEQYF
>TRBJ2-2|.|TRBV5-1|.
TGCGCCAGCAGCCCTCAGGGGGGCACCGGGGAGCTGTTTTTT
CASSPQGGTGELFF
>TRBJ2-7|TRBD1|TRBV6-6|.
TGTGCCAGCAGTTCCGGACAGGCTACCTACGAGCAGTACTTC
CASSSGQATYEQYF
>TRBJ1-5|TRBD1|TRBV6-6|.
TGTGCCAGCAGTTGGGGACAGGCCAATCAGCCCCAGCATTTT
CASSWGQANQPQHF
>TRBJ1-2|.|TRBV6-6|once
TGTGCCAGCAGTATGACAGTTACCAACTATGGCTACACCTTC
CASSMTVTNYGYTF
>TRBJ1-1|.|TRBV30|.
TGTGCCTGGATGCAGGGATCGGGAATGAACACTGAAGCTTTCTTT
CAWMQGSGMNTEAFF
>TRBJ1-1|.|TRBV6-6|.
TGTGCCAGCAGTTACGGCAGGGACCGGGGTTTCTTT
CASSYGRDRGFF
>TRBJ1-4|.|TRBV11-2|.
TGTGCCAGCAGCTTATCCGGACAGCGTAATGAAAAACTGTTTTTT
CASSLSGQRNEKLFF
>TRBJ2-3|TRBD1|TRBV29-1|.
TGCAGCGTTATAGACAGGGGGCGCGATACGCAGTATTTT
CSVIDRGRDTQYF
>TRBJ1-2|.|TRBV5-4|.
TGTGCCAGCAGAGAGGATTTGGAGGATGGCTACACCTTC
CASREDLEDGYTF
>TRBJ2-2|TRBD2|TRBV4-2|.
TGTGCCAGCAGCCAGGACCGCCTAGCGGCCGGGGAGCTGTTTTTT
CASSQDRLAAGELFF
>TRBJ1-2|.|TRBV7-9|.
TGTGCCAGCAGCGCAAGCCGGGCCCCGGGGGGCTACACCTTC
CASSASRAPGGYTF
>TRBJ1-2|.|TRBV30|.
TGTGCCTGGAAACGGCAGGAGATTTCCTTCTATGGCTACACCTTC
CAWKRQEISFYGYTF
>TRBJ1-2|TRBD1|TRBV11-2|once
TGTGCCAGCAGAACAGGGGGCGCAGCCTACGGCTACACCTTC
CASRTGGAAYGYTF
>TRBJ2-3|.|TRBV21-1|.
TGTGCCAGCAGTAGACGACAGGGCCGGGACACAGATACGCAGTATTTT
CASSRRQGRDTDTQYF
>TRBJ2-1|TRBD2|TRBV5-1|few
TGCGCCAGCAGTTCCGGGGGGAACTCCTACAATGAGCAGTTCTTC
CASSSGGNSYNEQFF
>TRBJ2-5|TRBD1|TRBV9|.
TGTGCCAGCAGCGTAGGAGGGGGAGGTGGGGACAGGTACCAAGAGACCCAGTACTTC
CASSVGGGGGDRYQETQYF
>TRBJ2-6|TRBD1|TRBV27|.
TGTGCCAGCAGTTCAACCGGGACAGGATACTCTGGGGCCAACGTCCTGACTTTC
CASSSTGTGYSGANVLTF
>TRBJ2-7|TRBD2|TRBV6-5|.
TGTGCCAGCAGTTACAGGAGCGGGGGCTACGAGCAGTACTTC
CASSYRSGGYEQYF
>TRBJ1-6|.|TRBV19|.
TGTGCCAGTATGGTTCGAAATTCACCCCTCCACTTT
CASMVRNSPLHF
>TRBJ1-3|.|TRBV14|.
TGTGCCAGCAGCCAGCACAGGGTGAACACCATATATTTT
CASSQHRVNTIYF
>TRBJ2-7|.|TRBV1|.
TGCACCAGGACCCGGGACTATTTATACGAGCAGTACTTC
CTRTRDYLYEQYF
>TRBJ1-1|TRBD1|TRBV6-5|.
TGTGCCAGCAGTGCGACAGGGGCCCCTTACACTGAAGCTTTCTTT
CASSATGAPYTEAFF
>TRBJ1-4|TRBD1|TRBV2|medium-sized
TGTGCCAGCAGCAGCAGGGGGGTCAATGAAAAACTGTTTTTT
CASSSRGVNEKLFF
>TRBJ2-7|TRBD1|TRBV25-1|.
TGTGCCAGCAAAACTGACAGGGGAGGTTACGAGCAGTACTTC
CASKTDRGGYEQYF
>TRBJ2-3|.|TRBV2|.
TGTGCCAGCAGTGATTGGGATATGGGGCCAGATACGCAGTATTTT
CASSDWDMGPDTQYF
>TRBJ1-5|TRBD1|TRBV9|once
TGTGCCAGCAGCGTAGGACAGGGATATTATCAGCCCCAGCATTTT
CASSVGQGYYQPQHF